The present entry profiles one TCR beta chain with its context. The data derive from a study of blood T cell repertoires in COVID-19. Cohorts were determined from participant-reported clinical history. Repertoires were generated with immunoSEQ multiplex PCR, while TCRdb's copy carries only in-frame clones and drops some. This table holds 250,000 to 300,000 clones, about nine tenths found once. CDR1 SGHAT and CDR2 FQNNGV come from the germline V gene. The CDR3 length is 15 residues. V lost 5 bases and J lost 0, with 10 bases in between. The sequenced material came from PBMCs or T cells enriched from blood (not recorded which). The chain is built from TRBV11-2 and TRBJ1-4, with D hard to call. This sequence originates from a woman aged 40 to 50 who had recovered from COVID-19. The CDR3 spells CASSQVGATNEKLFF. DNA of the CDR3: TGTGCCAGCAGCCAGGTCGGGGCAACTAATGAAAAACTGTTTTTT.